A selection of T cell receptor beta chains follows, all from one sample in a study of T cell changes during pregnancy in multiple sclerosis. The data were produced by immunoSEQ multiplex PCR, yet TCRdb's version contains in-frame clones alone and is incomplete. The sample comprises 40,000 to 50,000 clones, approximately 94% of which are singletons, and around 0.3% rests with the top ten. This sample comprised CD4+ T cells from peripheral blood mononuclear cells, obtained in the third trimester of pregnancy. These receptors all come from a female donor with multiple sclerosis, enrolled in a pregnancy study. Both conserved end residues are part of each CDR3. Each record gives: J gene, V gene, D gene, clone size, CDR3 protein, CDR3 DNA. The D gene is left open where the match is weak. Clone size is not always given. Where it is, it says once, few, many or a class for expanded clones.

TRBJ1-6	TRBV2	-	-	CASSESRQQYSPLHF	TGTGCCAGCAGTGAGTCGCGGCAGCAATATTCACCCCTCCACTTT
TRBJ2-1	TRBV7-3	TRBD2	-	CASSPSAGSYNEQFF	TGTGCCAGCAGCCCATCAGCGGGAAGCTACAATGAGCAGTTCTTC
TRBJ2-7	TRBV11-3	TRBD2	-	CASSTATSGSTSYEQYF	TGTGCCAGCAGCACCGCGACTAGCGGGTCCACCTCCTACGAGCAGTACTTC
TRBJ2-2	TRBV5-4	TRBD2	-	CASSSRGLAAGELFF	TGTGCCAGCAGCTCACGAGGACTAGCCGCAGGGGAGCTGTTTTTT
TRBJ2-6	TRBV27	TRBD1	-	CASSYGTESSGANVLTF	TGTGCCAGCAGCTACGGGACAGAGAGCTCTGGGGCCAACGTCCTGACTTTC
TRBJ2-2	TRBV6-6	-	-	CASSYGSGSGELFF	TGTGCCAGCAGTTACGGCAGCGGATCCGGGGAGCTGTTTTTT
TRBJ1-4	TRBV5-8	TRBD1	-	CASSSGQGAGANEKLFF	TGTGCCAGCAGCTCTGGACAGGGGGCTGGAGCTAATGAAAAACTGTTTTTT
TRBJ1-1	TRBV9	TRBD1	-	CASSVVAGGGEAFF	TGTGCCAGCAGCGTAGTGGCAGGGGGCGGTGAAGCTTTCTTT
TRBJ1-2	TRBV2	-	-	CARGAQNNYGYTF	TGTGCCAGGGGAGCGCAGAATAACTATGGCTACACCTTC
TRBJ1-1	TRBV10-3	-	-	CAISENLVGQIRTEAFF	TGTGCCATCAGTGAGAACCTGGTAGGACAGATTCGCACTGAAGCTTTCTTT
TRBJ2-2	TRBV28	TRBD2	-	CASSSLGLAAGELFF	TGTGCCAGCAGTTCCCTGGGGCTAGCGGCCGGGGAGCTGTTTTTT
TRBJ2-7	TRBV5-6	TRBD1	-	CASSLTGTGYEQYF	TGTGCCAGCAGCCTAACCGGGACAGGGTACGAGCAGTACTTC
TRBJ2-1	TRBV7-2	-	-	CASSLMPSRIGDEQFF	TGTGCCAGCAGCTTAATGCCGTCAAGGATAGGGGATGAGCAGTTCTTC
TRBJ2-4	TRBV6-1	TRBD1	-	CASRDRATKNIQYF	TGTGCCAGCAGAGACAGGGCCACCAAAAACATTCAGTACTTC
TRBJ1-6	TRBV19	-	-	CASSLGQVNSPLHF	TGTGCCAGTAGCTTGGGGCAGGTTAATTCACCCCTCCACTTT
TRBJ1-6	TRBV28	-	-	CASSILGEGANSPLHF	TGTGCCAGCAGTATACTAGGTGAGGGAGCAAATTCACCCCTCCACTTT
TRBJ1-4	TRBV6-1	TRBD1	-	CASSEGDSNEKLFF	TGTGCCAGCAGTGAAGGGGACAGTAATGAAAAACTGTTTTTT
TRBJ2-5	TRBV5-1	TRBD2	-	CASSLAGRVSETQYF	TGCGCCAGCAGCTTAGCAGGGAGGGTGTCCGAGACCCAGTACTTC
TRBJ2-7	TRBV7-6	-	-	CASSKANSEEQYF	TGTGCCAGCAGCAAAGCCAATAGCGAAGAGCAGTACTTC
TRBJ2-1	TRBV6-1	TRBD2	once	CASSERGGSYNEQFF	TGTGCCAGCAGTGAACGCGGGGGTTCCTACAATGAGCAGTTCTTC
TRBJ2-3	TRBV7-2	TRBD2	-	CASSLMGLAGGSPTDTQYF	TGTGCCAGCAGCTTAATGGGACTAGCGGGAGGGAGCCCCACAGATACGCAGTATTTT
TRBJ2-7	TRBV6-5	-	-	CASSDRDFSYEQYF	TGTGCCAGCAGTGACAGGGACTTTTCCTACGAGCAGTACTTC
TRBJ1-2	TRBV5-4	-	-	CASSLEAGDGGYTF	TGTGCCAGCAGCTTGGAGGCAGGGGACGGCGGCTACACCTTC
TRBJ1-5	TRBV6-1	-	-	CASQGKDQPQHF	TGTGCCAGCCAGGGGAAGGATCAGCCCCAGCATTTT
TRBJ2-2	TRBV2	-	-	CAGRVLAGANTGELFF	TGTGCCGGCCGAGTCCTGGCCGGAGCGAACACCGGGGAGCTGTTTTTT
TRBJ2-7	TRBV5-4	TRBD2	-	CASSLGLAGVTYEQYF	TGTGCCAGCAGCTTGGGACTAGCGGGGGTCACCTACGAGCAGTACTTC
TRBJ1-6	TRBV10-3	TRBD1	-	CAIRDRASPLHF	TGTGCCATCAGGGACAGGGCTTCACCCCTCCACTTT
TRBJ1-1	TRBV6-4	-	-	CASSLGGENTEAFF	TGTGCCAGCAGCCTGGGGGGGGAGAACACTGAAGCTTTCTTT
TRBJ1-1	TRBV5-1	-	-	CASSPAISSRNTEAFF	TGCGCCAGCAGCCCCGCCATTTCGAGTCGGAACACTGAAGCTTTCTTT
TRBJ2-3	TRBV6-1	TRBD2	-	CASRLAGVTDTQYF	TGTGCCAGTAGACTAGCGGGGGTTACAGATACGCAGTATTTT
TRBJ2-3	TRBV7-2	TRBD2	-	CASSSSGGRTDTQYF	TGTGCCAGCAGCTCGAGCGGGGGGCGCACAGATACGCAGTATTTT
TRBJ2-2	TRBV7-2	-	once	CASSLSSRENTGELFF	TGTGCCAGCAGCTTATCTTCCAGGGAGAACACCGGGGAGCTGTTTTTT
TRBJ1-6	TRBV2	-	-	CASIPGVISPLHF	TGTGCCAGCATCCCGGGAGTGATTTCACCCCTCCACTTT
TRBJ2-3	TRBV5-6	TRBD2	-	CASSLRTSGYNRDTQYF	TGCGCCAGCAGCTTGCGGACTAGCGGCTATAATCGAGATACGCAGTATTTT
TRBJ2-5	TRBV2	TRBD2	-	CASSETGGQETQYF	TGTGCCAGCAGTGAAACGGGGGGACAAGAGACCCAGTACTTC
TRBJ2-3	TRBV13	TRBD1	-	CASSLKDRASSISDTQYF	TGTGCCAGCAGCTTAAAGGACAGGGCTAGCAGTATTAGTGATACGCAGTATTTT
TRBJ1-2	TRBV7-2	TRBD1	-	CASSFNRGQGYTF	TGTGCCAGCAGCTTTAACAGGGGCCAGGGCTACACCTTC
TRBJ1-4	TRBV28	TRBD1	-	CASSLPGQVNEKLFF	TGTGCCAGCAGTTTACCGGGACAGGTCAATGAAAAACTGTTTTTT
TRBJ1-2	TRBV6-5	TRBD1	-	CASGRQGGGYTF	TGTGCCAGCGGCCGACAGGGAGGCGGCTACACCTTC
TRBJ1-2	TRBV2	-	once	CASRYGLYGYTF	TGTGCCAGCAGGTACGGACTCTATGGCTACACCTTC
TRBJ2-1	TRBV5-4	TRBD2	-	CASSQLAGDQDNEQFF	TGTGCCAGCAGCCAACTAGCGGGGGATCAAGACAATGAGCAGTTCTTC
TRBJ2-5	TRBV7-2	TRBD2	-	CASSMTSGRIWGAAETQYF	TGTGCCAGCAGCATGACTAGCGGGAGGATTTGGGGTGCCGCAGAGACCCAGTACTTC
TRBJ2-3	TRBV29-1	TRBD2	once	CSVTSGGAWGTTDTQYF	TGCAGCGTTACTAGCGGGGGGGCATGGGGAACGACAGATACGCAGTATTTT
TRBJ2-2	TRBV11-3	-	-	CASSQTGANTGELFF	TGTGCCAGCAGTCAAACAGGAGCGAACACCGGGGAGCTGTTTTTT
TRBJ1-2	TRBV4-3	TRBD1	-	CASSQGQGYEDYGYTF	TGCGCCAGCAGCCAAGGACAGGGTTACGAGGACTATGGCTACACCTTC
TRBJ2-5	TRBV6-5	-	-	CATEPRLAPKETQYF	TGTGCCACCGAGCCCAGGCTAGCTCCAAAAGAGACCCAGTACTTC
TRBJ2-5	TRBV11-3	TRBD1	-	CASSARTGVQETQYF	TGTGCCAGCAGCGCGCGGACAGGGGTCCAAGAGACCCAGTACTTC
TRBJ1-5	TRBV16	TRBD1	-	CASSQDRVSNQPQHF	TGTGCCAGCAGCCAGGACAGGGTTAGCAATCAGCCCCAGCATTTT
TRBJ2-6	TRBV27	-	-	CASGYGSSGANVLTF	TGTGCCAGCGGTTACGGGAGCTCTGGGGCCAACGTCCTGACTTTC
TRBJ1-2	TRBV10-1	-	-	CASSEYRVRGYTF	TGCGCCAGCAGTGAGTATCGGGTACGTGGCTACACCTTC
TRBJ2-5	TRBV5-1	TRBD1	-	CASSLAGQIETQYF	TGCGCCAGCAGCTTGGCGGGACAGATAGAGACCCAGTACTTC
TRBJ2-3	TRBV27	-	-	CASNLLAQPWDTQYF	TGTGCCAGCAACCTTCTAGCGCAACCATGGGATACGCAGTATTTT
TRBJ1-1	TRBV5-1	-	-	CASSLAPTRLNTEAFF	TGCGCCAGCAGCTTGGCCCCAACCAGGCTGAACACTGAAGCTTTCTTT
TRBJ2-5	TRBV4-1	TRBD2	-	CASSQWGTSGRETQYF	TGCGCCAGCAGCCAGTGGGGGACTAGCGGTAGGGAGACCCAGTACTTC
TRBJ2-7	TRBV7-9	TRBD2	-	CASSLRGAGYEQYF	TGTGCCAGCAGCCTGCGGGGGGCCGGCTACGAGCAGTACTTC
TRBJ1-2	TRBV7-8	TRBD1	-	CASSPTGGSVPYGYTF	TGTGCCAGCAGCCCCACAGGGGGCTCAGTTCCTTATGGCTACACCTTC
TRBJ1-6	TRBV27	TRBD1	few	CASSPGQGVYSPLHF	TGTGCCAGCAGTCCAGGACAGGGGGTCTATTCACCCCTCCACTTT
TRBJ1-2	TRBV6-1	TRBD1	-	CASRGGGQGTDGYTF	TGTGCCAGCAGGGGAGGAGGACAGGGGACGGATGGCTACACCTTC
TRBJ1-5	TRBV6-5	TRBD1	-	CASSRTGTGNQPQHF	TGTGCCAGCAGTCGGACAGGGACGGGCAATCAGCCCCAGCATTTT